This T cell receptor (beta chain) emerged from a study of blood T cell repertoires in COVID-19 (dated by TCRdb to the early 2020s). For context, the study as a whole: The collaborator samples originated in the United States, Italy and Spain and spanned the acute and convalescent phases of COVID-19. The material from the prospective study consisted of cDNA or gDNA derived from T cells, B-cell-depleted T cells, or PBMCs. Deeply sampled blood TCRbeta repertoires from subjects exposed to, actively infected with, or recovered from COVID-19 were included in the dataset. The repertoires were made available in a free public database intended to serve as a resource for research on the immune response to SARS-CoV-2. Samples were obtained from the ongoing ImmuneRACE study (first 160 participants) and from some 1,200 subjects provided by 6 global collaborators. The sample metadata nearly always contained a de-identified subject ID, COVID-19 status, age in years and sex. Where available, HLA class I and class II types were taken from metadata supplied by the sample provider and were not determined by assay-based typing.

What the study reported, not specific to this receptor: The amount of clinical and demographic metadata varied by source and participant and was provided uncurated.

The collaborating institutions used their own protocols to collect whole blood in K2EDTA tubes. For TCRbeta analysis, collaborators shipped samples in one of three forms: frozen whole blood, isolated PBMCs, or DNA extracted from either of those sample types. According to the germline V gene, CDR1 reads LGHNA and CDR2 reads YNFKEQ. Measured from the cysteine to the phenylalanine, the CDR3 is 13 residues long. The CDR3 DNA has 39 bases and is translated from base 1. The germline ends are 14 bases apart after V is trimmed by 3 bases and J by 14 bases. TCRbeta CDR3 regions were amplified from genomic DNA by means of the immunoSEQ Assay, a bias-controlled multiplex PCR. The paper's data handling went like this. Nucleated cell counts per sample were estimated from amplification of reference gene primers within the assay. To quantify the absolute abundance of each unique TCRbeta CDR3 rearrangement, sequence reads were collapsed and filtered. For each sample, productive Simpson clonality was calculated as the square root of Simpson's diversity index over productive rearrangements. As stored in TCRdb, this immuneACCESS dataset retains in-frame rearrangements with V and J assigned. A fraction of the clones does not appear; measured against another copy, unresolved V genes explain less than half of the discrepancy, and the remainder lacks a known reason. For V, J and clone size, that table is used; D and trimming come from the DNA. Present in this sample are fewer than 250,000 clones, more than 60% of which were seen just once. The ten most abundant clones make up 9.5% to 15% of the sample.

A note on this clone: This receptor's antigen is unknown. Base qualities are not recorded, but no much larger clone differs from it by a single base.

Recombination joined TRBV4-2 with TRBJ1-6; possibly the D gene is TRBD1, per 5 matching bases. Sequencing input: peripheral blood. This clonotype originated in a woman aged 45-59 years with acute or convalescent COVID-19. The sequenced DNA: TGTGCCAGCAGCCAGGTACAGGAGAGGACCCTCCACTTT. Its coded protein is CASSQVQERTLHF.